These T cell receptor beta chains were read from a single sample in a study of vaccination and CD4 T cells after COVID-19. Antigen specificity for these receptors is unknown. TCRdb processed the PCR reads anew with MiXCR; each CDR3 protein has one entry. The table lists about 7,300 distinct CDR3 sequences, less than 40% of them singletons. Source material: CD4+ T cells from blood, cultured in vitro. Source of these receptors: a human donor in good health. The CDR3 runs from the conserved cysteine through the conserved F or W. The D gene is left open where the match is weak. Only part of the rows carry a size: once, few, many, or a class if the clone is expanded.

TRBV19,few,.,TRBJ1-1,TGTGCCAGTAATGTGAACACTGAAGCTTTCTTT,CASNVNTEAFF
TRBV6-1,few,TRBD1,TRBJ1-2,TGTGCCAGCACAGGGACAGATTTAAACTATGGCTACACCTTC,CASTGTDLNYGYTF
TRBV2,few,.,TRBJ2-5,TGTGCCAGCAGTGGGACAATCCGCCAAGAGACCCAGTACTTC,CASSGTIRQETQYF
TRBV19,.,.,TRBJ2-2,TGTGCCAGTAGTTCCTTTCAGTCTCCCGGGGAGCTGTTTTTT,CASSSFQSPGELFF
TRBV20-1,few,.,TRBJ1-2,TGCAGTGCTAGTCGGCCGGGCGGACCCTATGGCTACACCTTC,CSASRPGGPYGYTF
TRBV18,.,.,TRBJ2-5,TGTGCCAGCTCACCACAGCAAGAGACCCAGTACTTC,CASSPQQETQYF
TRBV7-8,few,.,TRBJ2-3,TGTGCCAGCAGCTTAAAAGATACGCAGTATTTT,CASSLKDTQYF
TRBV20-1,medium-sized,.,TRBJ1-2,TGCAGTGCTAGAGAGCCGCTTGACCTTAACTATGGCTACACCTTC,CSAREPLDLNYGYTF
TRBV20-1,medium-sized,.,TRBJ1-5,TGCAGTGCTAGGTCGAACAGGGTGGGTGGTCAGCCCCAGCATTTT,CSARSNRVGGQPQHF
TRBV20-1,.,.,TRBJ2-2,TGCAGTGCTACCGTCCCTGGCGGGGCAGACGGGGAGCGGTTTTTT,CSATVPGGADGERFF
TRBV19,.,.,TRBJ1-5,TGTGCCAGTAGTAGGATGCAGGCCAATCAGCCCCAGCATTTT,CASSRMQANQPQHF
TRBV4-2,few,.,TRBJ1-2,TGTGCCAGCAGCCAAGACGGGATTAACTATGGCTACACCTTC,CASSQDGINYGYTF
TRBV19,.,TRBD1,TRBJ1-4,TGTGCAACAGGGGTTAATGAAAAACTGTTTTTT,CATGVNEKLFF
TRBV18,.,TRBD1,TRBJ1-5,TGTGCCAGCACCGGGACAGGGGATCAGCCCCAGCATTTT,CASTGTGDQPQHF
TRBV11-1,few,.,TRBJ2-7,TGTGCCAGCAGCTTAATACGAGTGGGAGAGCAGTACTTC,CASSLIRVGEQYF
TRBV2,.,.,TRBJ2-3,TGTGCCAGCTTGACGGGTATCTCTACAGATACGCAGTATTTT,CASLTGISTDTQYF
TRBV19,.,.,TRBJ1-5,TGTGCCAGTAGTGTGGGGAAACAGCCCCAGCATTTT,CASSVGKQPQHF
TRBV6-5,.,.,TRBJ2-7,TGTGCCAGCAGTTACTCGGGGGGGGACATCTCCTACGAGCAGTACTTC,CASSYSGGDISYEQYF
TRBV5-5,few,.,TRBJ1-5,TGTGCCAGCAGCTTGGAGACAGTTAATCAGCCCCAGCATTTT,CASSLETVNQPQHF
TRBV30,.,.,TRBJ1-1,TGTGCCTGGAGTGTAACAATTTCGGACACTGAAGCTTTCTTT,CAWSVTISDTEAFF
TRBV20-1,.,TRBD2,TRBJ2-3,TGCAGTGCACCCGGACTAGCGGGGGTTGATACGCAGTATTTT,CSAPGLAGVDTQYF
TRBV5-4,few,.,TRBJ1-6,TGTGCCAGCAGCTTGGCCGAAAGGGGCGGAATTTCACCCCTCCACTTT,CASSLAERGGISPLHF
TRBV18,.,.,TRBJ1-2,TGTGCCAGCTCCCCTCGGGACTCCGATGGCTACACCTTC,CASSPRDSDGYTF
TRBV5-1,.,.,TRBJ2-2,TGCGCCACCTCACCCGGGTTGGACGGGGAGCTGTTTTTT,CATSPGLDGELFF
TRBV6-2/TRBV6-3,few,TRBD2,TRBJ2-2,TGTGCCAGCAGCAAACCGGGACTAGCGGTGCCGAACACCGGGGAGCTGTTTTTT,CASSKPGLAVPNTGELFF
TRBV10-1,.,TRBD1,TRBJ1-4,TGCGCCAGCAGCGGGACAGGGGGAAGACTGTTTTTT,CASSGTGGRLFF
TRBV2,.,TRBD1,TRBJ1-5,TGTGCCAGCAGCCGCACAGGGGTAGGGCAGCCCCAGCATTTT,CASSRTGVGQPQHF
TRBV20-1,medium-sized,TRBD1,TRBJ1-6,TGCAGTGCTAGCGGGACAGTCGGGTTGCCCCTCCACTTT,CSASGTVGLPLHF
TRBV20-1,.,TRBD1,TRBJ2-5,TGCAGTGCTAATCTAGCAGGGGGAGAGACCCAGTACTTC,CSANLAGGETQYF
TRBV27,few,.,TRBJ1-1,TGTGCCAGCAGTCCCGGCCGGGCGGGGCACACTGAAGCTTTCTTT,CASSPGRAGHTEAFF
TRBV18,few,.,TRBJ1-1,TGTGCCAGCTCACCCAGGGGGAACACTGAAGCTTTCTTT,CASSPRGNTEAFF
TRBV12-3/TRBV12-4,.,.,TRBJ1-1,TGTGCCACCCCGGGGGTCTCGAACACTGAAGCTTTCTTT,CATPGVSNTEAFF
TRBV10-3,few,.,TRBJ1-2,TGTGCCATCAGTGAACAGGGATCGAATGGCTACACCTTC,CAISEQGSNGYTF
TRBV7-9,.,.,TRBJ1-1,TGTGCCAGCAGCTTAACCTCAGGCAACACTGAAGCTTTCTTT,CASSLTSGNTEAFF